This T cell receptor beta chain was profiled in a study of Ad26.COV2.S vaccination and SARS-CoV-2 variants. Overall study findings and caveats: Vaccine recipients had higher spike-specific TCR breadth than placebo recipients. There was a possibility that the TCR breadth and depth analyses underestimated total T cell responses.

As for treatment: approximately 18 received Ad26.COV2.S at low or high dose, single or two shots; 5 received placebo; per-sample allocation not given. Day 63 after the first injection of vaccine or placebo was the sampling time. Germline V gene sequence: CDR1 SEHNR, CDR2 FQNEAQ (reference sequence). V lost 6 bases and J 17 bases, leaving 11 bases between the germline ends. The CDR3 is 10 amino acids. This clone counts as medium-sized. Its specificity is not known. The method was immunoSEQ multiplex PCR; TCRdb's version includes in-frame clones alone and lacks a portion of them. Of some 350,000 clones listed, approximately 85% are singletons.

The TCR sequence derives from a person aged 18-65 years who received the Ad26.COV2.S COVID-19 vaccine or a placebo. This chain uses TRBV7-9 with TRBJ1-6; D gene ambiguous. The input for sequencing was peripheral blood, taken in a trial of Ad26.COV2.S vaccine versus placebo. The CDR3 DNA sequence: TGTGCCAGCAGGGCGGAGTGGTTCCACTTT. This sequence encodes CASRAEWFHF.